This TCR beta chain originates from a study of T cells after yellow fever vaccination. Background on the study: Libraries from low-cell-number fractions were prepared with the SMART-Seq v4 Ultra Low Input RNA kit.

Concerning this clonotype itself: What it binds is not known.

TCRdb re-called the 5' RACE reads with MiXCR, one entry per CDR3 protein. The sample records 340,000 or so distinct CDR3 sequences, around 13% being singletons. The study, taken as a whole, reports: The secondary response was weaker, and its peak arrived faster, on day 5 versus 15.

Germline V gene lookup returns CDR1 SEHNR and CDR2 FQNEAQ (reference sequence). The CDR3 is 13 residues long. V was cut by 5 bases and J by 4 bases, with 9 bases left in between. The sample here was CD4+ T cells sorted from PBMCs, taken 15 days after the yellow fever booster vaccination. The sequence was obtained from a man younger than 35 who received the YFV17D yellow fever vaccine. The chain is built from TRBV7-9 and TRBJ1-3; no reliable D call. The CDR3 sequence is CASSRMSGNTIYF. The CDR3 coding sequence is TGTGCCAGCAGCCGAATGTCCGGAAACACCATATATTTT. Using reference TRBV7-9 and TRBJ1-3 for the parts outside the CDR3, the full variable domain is DTGVSQNPRHKITKRGQNVTFRCDPISEHNRLYWYRQTLGQGPEFLTYFQNEAQLEKSRLLSDRFSAERPKGSFSTLEIQRTEQGDSAMYLCASSRMSGNTIYFGEGSWLTVV.